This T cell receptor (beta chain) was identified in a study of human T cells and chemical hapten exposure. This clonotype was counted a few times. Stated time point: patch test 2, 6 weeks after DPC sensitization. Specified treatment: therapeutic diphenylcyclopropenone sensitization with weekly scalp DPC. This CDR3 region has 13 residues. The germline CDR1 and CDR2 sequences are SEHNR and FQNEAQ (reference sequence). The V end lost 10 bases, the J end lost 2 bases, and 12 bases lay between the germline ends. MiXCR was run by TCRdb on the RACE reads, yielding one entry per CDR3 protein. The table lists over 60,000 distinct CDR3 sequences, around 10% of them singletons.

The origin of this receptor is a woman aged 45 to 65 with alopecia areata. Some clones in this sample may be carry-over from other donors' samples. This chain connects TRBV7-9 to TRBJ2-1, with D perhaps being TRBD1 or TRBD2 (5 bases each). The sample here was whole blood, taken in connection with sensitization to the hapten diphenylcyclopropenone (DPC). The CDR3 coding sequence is TGTGCCATCCCCAGAGGGGCCTACAATGAGCAGTTCTTC. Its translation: CAIPRGAYNEQFF.